A selection of T cell receptor beta chains follows, all from one sample in a study of blood T cell repertoires in COVID-19. Sequencing used immunoSEQ multiplex PCR; TCRdb keeps in-frame clones, though not all of them. Here the sample spans about 210,000 clones, roughly 80% being singletons. The source material was peripheral blood. The receptor set was obtained from a woman of 80 years or more with COVID-19, enrolled during active disease. Both conserved end residues are part of each CDR3. Fields, in order: V gene, D gene, J gene, CDR3 protein. The D gene is left open where the match is weak.

TRBV3-1/TRBV3-2	TRBD1	TRBJ1-4	CASSQFKTGANEKLFF
TRBV7-9	TRBD1	TRBJ2-7	CASSSRDRDIEQYF
TRBV5-4	TRBD1	TRBJ1-2	CASSSTGTDRGGYTF
TRBV2	.	TRBJ2-1	CASSDQGSGYEQFF
TRBV19	.	TRBJ1-2	CASNWQGNYGYTF
TRBV12-3/TRBV12-4	.	TRBJ1-5	CASSWGRNQPQHF
TRBV7-3	TRBD2	TRBJ2-7	CASSLTSSGSSTYSYEQYF
TRBV27	.	TRBJ1-4	CASSYSATNEKLFF
TRBV9	TRBD1	TRBJ2-2	CASSVRSRGPGELFF
TRBV28	.	TRBJ1-4	CASSFRPGLATNEKLFF
TRBV2	TRBD1	TRBJ1-4	CASSAGQGWDEKLFF
TRBV24-1	.	TRBJ2-2	CATSDPGGQNTGELFF
TRBV21-1	.	TRBJ2-6	CASINGLEGGKRAPANPGANVLTF
TRBV11-2	.	TRBJ1-5	CASSRGTANQPQHF
TRBV5-1	TRBD1	TRBJ1-3	CASKATGDTGNTIYF
TRBV11-3	TRBD2	TRBJ2-1	CASSLAGGYNEQFF
TRBV28	TRBD1	TRBJ1-6	CASRPTGGLPLHF
TRBV28	.	TRBJ1-1	CASSQTSHTEAFF
TRBV28	TRBD1	TRBJ1-1	CAVSNRGLMNTEAFF
TRBV6-5	.	TRBJ1-2	CASSYSGGYGYTF
TRBV3-1/TRBV3-2	.	TRBJ2-3	CASSQDTVSQYF
TRBV10-3	.	TRBJ2-7	CAISSSLGARSYEQYF
TRBV6-4	TRBD1	TRBJ1-2	CASSPDRTGTYGYTF
TRBV5-6	.	TRBJ2-3	CASSLSRTGGDTQYF
TRBV5-1	.	TRBJ2-5	CASSLEGLDRETQYF
TRBV7-2	.	TRBJ1-4	CASSLVGAAGGNEKLFF
TRBV5-5	.	TRBJ1-2	CASSLEGEEGYTF
TRBV23-1	.	TRBJ2-6	CASSPRGEGAGANVLTF
TRBV15	TRBD1	TRBJ1-2	CATSRVGTGGGYTF
TRBV3-1/TRBV3-2	.	TRBJ1-5	CASSQDLALQPQHF
TRBV28	TRBD1	TRBJ1-5	CASTMGQGNGQPQHF
TRBV19	.	TRBJ1-4	CASSSGFKVVTNEKLFF
TRBV7-3	TRBD2	TRBJ2-1	CASSLAQAGGYNEQFF
TRBV2	.	TRBJ1-1	CATTGPGGTEAFF
TRBV9	.	TRBJ1-5	CASSADGQPNQPQHF
TRBV5-8	.	TRBJ1-3	CASSLGPGLEGNTIYF
TRBV5-5	TRBD2	TRBJ2-7	CASSFSRTSSYEQYF